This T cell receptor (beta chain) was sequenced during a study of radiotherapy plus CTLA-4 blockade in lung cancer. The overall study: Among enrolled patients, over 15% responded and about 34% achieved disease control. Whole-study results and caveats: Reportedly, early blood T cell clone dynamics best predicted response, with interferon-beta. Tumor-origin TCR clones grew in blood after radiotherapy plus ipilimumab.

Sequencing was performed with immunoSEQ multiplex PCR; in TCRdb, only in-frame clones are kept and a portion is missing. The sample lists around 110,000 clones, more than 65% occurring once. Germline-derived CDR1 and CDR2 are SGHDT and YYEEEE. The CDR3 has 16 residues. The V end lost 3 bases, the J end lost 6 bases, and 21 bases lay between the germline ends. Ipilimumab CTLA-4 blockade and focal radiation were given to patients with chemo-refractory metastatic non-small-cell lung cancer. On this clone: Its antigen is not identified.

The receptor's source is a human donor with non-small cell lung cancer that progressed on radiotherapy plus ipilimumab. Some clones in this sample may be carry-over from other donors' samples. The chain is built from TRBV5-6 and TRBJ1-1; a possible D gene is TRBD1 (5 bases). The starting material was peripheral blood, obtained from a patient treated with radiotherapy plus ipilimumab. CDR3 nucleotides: TGTGCCAGCAGCTCCGCTTTGAGGGGTGTGAGGGCTGAAGCTTTCTTT. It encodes CASSSALRGVRAEAFF.